This T cell receptor beta chain came from a study of shared clonotypes between healthy human individuals (dated by TCRdb to 2020 to 2021). About the study as a whole: The cohort included a few men and a couple of women between 18 and 49 years of age. To estimate repertoire size and how much clonotype sharing occurs between individuals, the study deeply sequenced the blood TCR repertoires of about five healthy adults. Between about 0.94 and 8.9 billion PBMCs per donor were obtained by leukapheresis. Libraries were prepared and TCR repertoires were sequenced by different laboratories using diverse techniques, in order to increase sequencing depth and limit assay-specific biases. Per donor, three plates each were used for CD4 naive and CD4 memory, two for CD8 naive, and one for CD8 memory.

On this clone itself: What antigen it recognizes has not been identified. Per-nucleotide qualities are absent, and no much larger clonotype sits a single base away.

From the cysteine up to the phenylalanine, the CDR3 has a length of 14 residues. Only the CDR3 DNA is retained, 42 bases long and in frame from the first base. According to the germline V gene, CDR1 reads SGHTA and CDR2 reads FQGTGA. Relative to germline, V is missing 5 bases and J is missing 1 base, with 3 bases of the junction outside any gene match. The paper as a whole reports these results and caveats: Naive subsets generally had larger estimated clonotype richness than memory subsets. Because the study included only a small number of donors, the genetic and exposure-history diversity represented was limited. Based on pairwise subsampling, the degree of clonotype sharing among donors was expected to be affected by sequencing depth. Sampling was restricted to blood, and TCR repertoires in tissue are likely to differ from TCR repertoires in blood. Compared with non-shared clonotypes, the clonotypes found in all four sorted-subset donors had higher generation probabilities. Even with the large sequencing depth, rarefaction of the sorted-subset datasets indicated that sequencing was incomplete. Approximately 4.8% of naive CD4, approximately 3.7% of naive CD8, about 2.5% of memory CD4, and 0.4% of memory CD8 clonotypes were shared across several donors.

Using the deep immunoSEQ assay, TCR CDR3 regions were amplified from genomic DNA by multiplex PCR. For each cell subset, the extracted genomic DNA was distributed evenly across all wells of several immunoSEQ 96-well plates, and each plate served as one replicate. For sorted subsets, 200 to 250 ng genomic DNA, equal to 30,000 or so T cell genomes, was loaded into each replicate PCR. Purified libraries were quantified with a Qubit 3.0 fluorometer, sized on a Bioanalyzer 2100, and re-quantified with the KAPA Library Quantification kit. Every immunoSEQ 96-well plate was sequenced on a dedicated single-read 150-cycle Illumina NextSeq 550 flow cell. Per the source publication's procedure: Because only junctional sequences without quality scores were contained in the immunoSEQ output, filtering matching that applied to full-length reads could not be performed. To assign V/J genes and CDR3, sequences were annotated against IMGT germline references using PyIR, a Python wrapper for IgBLAST v1.9. Any read was removed if the V/J assignment was weak (E-value above 1e-6), the CDR3 was missing, or the read contained stop codons, out-of-frame junctions, or ambiguous translated residues. V3J clonotypes were defined as sequences sharing an identical inferred V gene, J gene, and CDR3 amino acid sequence. Percentage overlap between repertoires was computed as shared unique clonotypes divided by the size of the smaller repertoire. Repertoire richness was assessed with RTK rarefaction, the Chao1 estimator, and Recon v2.1 estimates of unobserved clonotypes. OLGA was used to compute generation probabilities for all TCRbeta clonotypes that the gDNA method yielded from four donors. Held by TCRdb, this immuneACCESS table contains in-frame sequences only and omits some clones. Under half of the omission traces to an unresolved V gene where checked; the cause of the rest is unknown. V and J calls and clone size are copied from that table; D and trimming were computed from the DNA. For this sample there are some 1.5 million clones; roughly 95% appear just once. Roughly 1.1% of the sample rests with the top ten.

Donors were healthy HIV-negative adults with no recently reported acute infections or vaccinations. Only Caucasian adults living in Nashville, Tennessee, USA were represented among the donors. Magnetic negative selection was used to enrich CD4+ T cells, after which naive cells were positively selected on CD45RA and the negative fraction became the memory subset. After blood collection by leukapheresis, PBMCs were isolated using Ficoll-Histopaque density gradient centrifugation and then cryopreserved in the vapor phase of liquid nitrogen. Purity and quantity of every magnetically sorted T cell population were checked by analytical flow cytometry. Genomic DNA was isolated from each sorted fraction and quantified by UV absorbance on a Nanodrop 2000c.

The specimen sequenced was naive CD4+ T cells sorted from blood. The cell subset or site label here, explained by the study, means: CD45RA+ positively selected. The TCR originated in a man younger than 45 in good health. The chain is made from TRBV7-3 and TRBJ1-1, and TRBD1 matches 8 of the central bases. The sequenced DNA: TGTGCCAGCAGCCGACAGGGGACGAACACTGAAGCTTTCTTT. The translation is CASSRQGTNTEAFF.